This is a list of T cell receptor beta chains from one sample in a study of shared clonotypes between healthy human individuals. The table came from immunoSEQ multiplex PCR; TCRdb's copy has only in-frame clones and leaves some out. The top ten clones hold 1.5% to 2% of a sample with roughly 760,000 clones, around 74% of them seen once. Sequenced sample: memory CD4+ T cells sorted from blood. The receptors stem from a woman in her thirties in good health. CDR3s include the opening cysteine and the closing phenylalanine or tryptophan. The order of the fields is D gene, clone size, J gene, V gene, CDR3 protein, CDR3 DNA. D genes are given only for firm matches. Clone size appears in some rows only: once, few, many, or a class for an expanded clone.

d_call: TRBD1; clone_size: -; j_call: TRBJ1-2; v_call: TRBV5-1; cdr3_aa: CASSLQGDGYTF; cdr3_nt: TGCGCCAGCAGCTTACAGGGGGATGGCTACACCTTC
d_call: -; clone_size: many; j_call: TRBJ2-2; v_call: TRBV29-1; cdr3_aa: CSVKWATGELFF; cdr3_nt: TGCAGCGTTAAGTGGGCCACCGGGGAGCTGTTTTTT
d_call: TRBD1; clone_size: -; j_call: TRBJ2-7; v_call: TRBV5-1; cdr3_aa: CASSGRDRSYEQYF; cdr3_nt: TGCGCCAGCAGCGGACGGGACAGGTCTTACGAGCAGTACTTC
d_call: TRBD1; clone_size: -; j_call: TRBJ1-1; v_call: TRBV28; cdr3_aa: CATGQGGIGTEAFF; cdr3_nt: TGTGCCACTGGACAGGGGGGGATTGGCACTGAAGCTTTCTTT
d_call: TRBD1; clone_size: -; j_call: TRBJ1-1; v_call: TRBV18; cdr3_aa: CASSPTGDTEAFF; cdr3_nt: TGTGCCAGCTCACCGACAGGGGACACTGAAGCTTTCTTT
d_call: -; clone_size: many; j_call: TRBJ2-2; v_call: TRBV11-2; cdr3_aa: CASSLQGGTGELFF; cdr3_nt: TGTGCCAGCAGCCTCCAGGGAGGAACCGGGGAGCTGTTTTTT
d_call: -; clone_size: -; j_call: TRBJ2-6; v_call: TRBV2; cdr3_aa: CASSEGEANVLTF; cdr3_nt: TGTGCCAGCAGCGAGGGGGAGGCCAACGTCCTGACTTTC
d_call: TRBD1; clone_size: few; j_call: TRBJ1-2; v_call: TRBV2; cdr3_aa: CASSGMGQNYGYTF; cdr3_nt: TGTGCCAGCAGTGGGATGGGACAGAACTATGGCTACACCTTC
d_call: -; clone_size: few; j_call: TRBJ2-2; v_call: TRBV19; cdr3_aa: CASRRGTGTGELFF; cdr3_nt: TGTGCCAGTAGAAGGGGGACGGGGACCGGGGAGCTGTTTTTT
d_call: TRBD1; clone_size: -; j_call: TRBJ2-7; v_call: TRBV10-1; cdr3_aa: CASSERQPGTGGSYEQYF; cdr3_nt: TGCGCCAGCAGTGAGCGACAGCCCGGGACAGGGGGTTCCTACGAGCAGTACTTC
d_call: -; clone_size: -; j_call: TRBJ2-1; v_call: TRBV15; cdr3_aa: CATSRDRDSSYNEQFF; cdr3_nt: TGTGCCACCAGCAGGGACCGGGACTCTTCCTACAATGAGCAGTTCTTC
d_call: -; clone_size: -; j_call: TRBJ1-1; v_call: TRBV27; cdr3_aa: CATKEVPNTEAFF; cdr3_nt: TGTGCCACCAAGGAGGTTCCGAACACTGAAGCTTTCTTT
d_call: -; clone_size: -; j_call: TRBJ2-1; v_call: TRBV6-1; cdr3_aa: CASSGLEGPNEQFF; cdr3_nt: TGTGCCAGCAGTGGACTTGAGGGCCCCAATGAGCAGTTCTTC
d_call: TRBD1; clone_size: few; j_call: TRBJ2-3; v_call: TRBV5-1; cdr3_aa: CASSLSLDRDTQYF; cdr3_nt: TGCGCCAGCAGCCTTAGTTTGGACAGGGACACGCAGTATTTT
d_call: -; clone_size: -; j_call: TRBJ1-1; v_call: TRBV5-1; cdr3_aa: CASSLVTGLDREAFF; cdr3_nt: TGCGCCAGCAGCTTGGTAACAGGGTTGGACCGTGAAGCTTTCTTT
d_call: -; clone_size: once; j_call: TRBJ2-7; v_call: TRBV6-5; cdr3_aa: CASSYRAGAYEQYF; cdr3_nt: TGTGCCAGCAGTTACAGGGCAGGAGCCTACGAGCAGTACTTC
d_call: TRBD2; clone_size: few; j_call: TRBJ2-5; v_call: TRBV7-2; cdr3_aa: CASSLRSGGAETQYF; cdr3_nt: TGTGCCAGCAGCTTACGTTCGGGGGGAGCAGAGACCCAGTACTTC
d_call: TRBD1; clone_size: few; j_call: TRBJ1-4; v_call: TRBV4-2; cdr3_aa: CASSLTGTGIRVATNEKLFF; cdr3_nt: TGTGCCAGCAGCCTTACCGGGACAGGGATTCGAGTAGCAACTAATGAAAAACTGTTTTTT
d_call: TRBD1; clone_size: -; j_call: TRBJ2-3; v_call: TRBV9; cdr3_aa: CASSVQGAQVDTQYF; cdr3_nt: TGTGCCAGCAGCGTACAGGGGGCGCAGGTAGATACGCAGTATTTT
d_call: -; clone_size: -; j_call: TRBJ2-3; v_call: TRBV4-2; cdr3_aa: CASSQDPNGKGDTQYF; cdr3_nt: TGTGCCAGCAGCCAAGATCCCAACGGGAAGGGAGATACGCAGTATTTT
d_call: -; clone_size: once; j_call: TRBJ2-7; v_call: TRBV6-1; cdr3_aa: CASSDPGTGRYEQYF; cdr3_nt: TGTGCCAGCAGTGACCCGGGCACAGGGCGGTACGAGCAGTACTTC
d_call: -; clone_size: -; j_call: TRBJ1-1; v_call: TRBV7-9; cdr3_aa: CASRVGLNTEAFF; cdr3_nt: TGTGCCAGCAGGGTGGGACTGAACACTGAAGCTTTCTTT
d_call: TRBD2; clone_size: few; j_call: TRBJ2-1; v_call: TRBV5-1; cdr3_aa: CASSLGSGGYNEQFF; cdr3_nt: TGCGCCAGCAGCTTGGGCAGCGGGGGATACAATGAGCAGTTCTTC
d_call: TRBD2; clone_size: few; j_call: TRBJ2-2; v_call: TRBV30; cdr3_aa: CAWTRLAGGIGELFF; cdr3_nt: TGTGCCTGGACGCGACTAGCGGGAGGGATCGGGGAGCTGTTTTTT
d_call: -; clone_size: -; j_call: TRBJ1-1; v_call: TRBV11-2; cdr3_aa: CASSGDRGWCEAFF; cdr3_nt: TGTGCCAGCAGCGGAGACCGTGGGTGGTGTGAAGCTTTCTTT
d_call: -; clone_size: -; j_call: TRBJ2-7; v_call: TRBV5-1; cdr3_aa: CASSLQVEFEQYF; cdr3_nt: TGCGCCAGCAGCTTGCAGGTAGAGTTCGAGCAGTACTTC
d_call: TRBD1; clone_size: -; j_call: TRBJ1-4; v_call: TRBV28; cdr3_aa: CASSPGGSGEKLFF; cdr3_nt: TGTGCCAGCAGTCCAGGGGGATCAGGTGAAAAACTGTTTTTT
d_call: -; clone_size: few; j_call: TRBJ1-1; v_call: TRBV7-8; cdr3_aa: CASSLVPGAARAEAFF; cdr3_nt: TGTGCCAGCAGCTTAGTGCCGGGGGCGGCCCGCGCTGAAGCTTTCTTT
d_call: -; clone_size: -; j_call: TRBJ1-2; v_call: TRBV5-4; cdr3_aa: CASTIQGLSGYTF; cdr3_nt: TGTGCCAGTACGATTCAGGGGTTAAGTGGCTACACCTTC
d_call: TRBD1; clone_size: -; j_call: TRBJ2-7; v_call: TRBV5-1; cdr3_aa: CASSLVGGPTYEQYF; cdr3_nt: TGCGCCAGCAGCTTGGTAGGGGGCCCAACCTACGAGCAGTACTTC
d_call: TRBD1; clone_size: -; j_call: TRBJ2-1; v_call: TRBV9; cdr3_aa: CASSVVGGGTGPEQFF; cdr3_nt: TGTGCCAGCAGCGTAGTGGGGGGAGGGACAGGGCCTGAGCAGTTCTTC
d_call: -; clone_size: few; j_call: TRBJ1-5; v_call: TRBV6-1; cdr3_aa: CASSEATSFQPQHF; cdr3_nt: TGTGCCAGCAGTGAAGCTACAAGTTTTCAGCCCCAGCATTTT
d_call: -; clone_size: -; j_call: TRBJ2-7; v_call: TRBV10-3; cdr3_aa: CAISGGSGDGYEQYF; cdr3_nt: TGTGCCATCAGTGGAGGGAGCGGAGACGGGTACGAGCAGTACTTC
d_call: -; clone_size: -; j_call: TRBJ1-4; v_call: TRBV25-1; cdr3_aa: CASSSMPGRGNEKLFF; cdr3_nt: TGTGCCAGCAGTTCAATGCCGGGACGTGGGAATGAAAAACTGTTTTTT
d_call: -; clone_size: -; j_call: TRBJ2-1; v_call: TRBV2; cdr3_aa: CASSLSRGASSYNEQFF; cdr3_nt: TGTGCCAGCAGTCTTAGCCGGGGGGCCAGCTCCTACAATGAGCAGTTCTTC
d_call: -; clone_size: -; j_call: TRBJ2-3; v_call: TRBV27; cdr3_aa: CASSRLAIDTQYF; cdr3_nt: TGTGCCAGCAGTCGGCTAGCAATCGATACGCAGTATTTT
d_call: TRBD2; clone_size: -; j_call: TRBJ2-2; v_call: TRBV7-9; cdr3_aa: CASSPLAGDTGELFF; cdr3_nt: TGTGCCAGCAGCCCGCTAGCGGGGGACACCGGGGAGCTGTTTTTT
d_call: -; clone_size: -; j_call: TRBJ1-1; v_call: TRBV6-5; cdr3_aa: CASSPGRSNTEAFF; cdr3_nt: TGTGCCAGCAGCCCAGGACGGTCGAACACTGAAGCTTTCTTT
d_call: -; clone_size: few; j_call: TRBJ2-1; v_call: TRBV20-1; cdr3_aa: CSAGRVNEQFF; cdr3_nt: TGCAGTGCGGGAAGGGTCAATGAGCAGTTCTTC
d_call: -; clone_size: -; j_call: TRBJ2-2; v_call: TRBV7-9; cdr3_aa: CASSLGVANTGELFF; cdr3_nt: TGTGCCAGCAGCTTAGGGGTGGCGAACACCGGGGAGCTGTTTTTT
d_call: -; clone_size: -; j_call: TRBJ1-4; v_call: TRBV27; cdr3_aa: CASRGGWGSPENEKLFF; cdr3_nt: TGTGCCAGCAGGGGTGGTTGGGGGAGCCCGGAAAATGAAAAACTGTTTTTT
d_call: -; clone_size: -; j_call: TRBJ2-3; v_call: TRBV6-5; cdr3_aa: CASKSSWGSTDTQYF; cdr3_nt: TGTGCCAGCAAATCTAGCTGGGGGAGCACAGATACGCAGTATTTT
d_call: -; clone_size: -; j_call: TRBJ2-6; v_call: TRBV19; cdr3_aa: CASSWRRTGANVLTF; cdr3_nt: TGTGCCAGTAGTTGGAGAAGAACTGGGGCCAACGTCCTGACTTTC
d_call: -; clone_size: -; j_call: TRBJ2-5; v_call: TRBV6-5; cdr3_aa: CASSDVETQYF; cdr3_nt: TGTGCCAGCAGTGACGTAGAGACCCAGTACTTC
d_call: -; clone_size: many; j_call: TRBJ2-2; v_call: TRBV9; cdr3_aa: CASSVGGVHTGELFF; cdr3_nt: TGTGCCAGCAGCGTAGGAGGGGTTCACACCGGGGAGCTGTTTTTT
d_call: -; clone_size: -; j_call: TRBJ1-2; v_call: TRBV29-1; cdr3_aa: CSVEQLDGYTF; cdr3_nt: TGCAGCGTTGAACAGCTCGATGGCTACACCTTC
d_call: TRBD1; clone_size: -; j_call: TRBJ2-7; v_call: TRBV29-1; cdr3_aa: CSAGQGAYEQYF; cdr3_nt: TGCAGCGCGGGACAGGGAGCCTACGAGCAGTACTTC
d_call: -; clone_size: -; j_call: TRBJ1-5; v_call: TRBV2; cdr3_aa: CASSARENQPQHF; cdr3_nt: TGTGCCAGCAGTGCGCGGGAAAATCAGCCCCAGCATTTT
d_call: TRBD1; clone_size: -; j_call: TRBJ1-5; v_call: TRBV5-8; cdr3_aa: CASSTGQGNQPQHF; cdr3_nt: TGTGCCAGCAGCACCGGACAGGGCAATCAGCCCCAGCATTTT
d_call: TRBD2; clone_size: few; j_call: TRBJ2-1; v_call: TRBV18; cdr3_aa: CASSPSGSGDEQFF; cdr3_nt: TGTGCCAGCTCACCCAGCGGGAGTGGCGATGAGCAGTTCTTC
d_call: TRBD2; clone_size: -; j_call: TRBJ2-1; v_call: TRBV5-1; cdr3_aa: CASSLGLAGGSRNEQFF; cdr3_nt: TGCGCCAGCAGCTTGGGACTAGCGGGAGGGTCGCGTAATGAGCAGTTCTTC
d_call: -; clone_size: -; j_call: TRBJ2-1; v_call: TRBV28; cdr3_aa: CASSPNPRVTGEQFF; cdr3_nt: TGTGCCAGCAGCCCAAACCCGCGGGTTACAGGTGAGCAGTTCTTC
d_call: -; clone_size: many; j_call: TRBJ2-1; v_call: TRBV27; cdr3_aa: CASSSSLVNEQFF; cdr3_nt: TGTGCCAGCAGTTCCTCCCTAGTCAATGAGCAGTTCTTC
d_call: -; clone_size: -; j_call: TRBJ1-4; v_call: TRBV28; cdr3_aa: CASSPWGAMGGKLFF; cdr3_nt: TGTGCCAGCAGTCCATGGGGAGCTATGGGCGGGAAACTGTTTTTT
d_call: -; clone_size: -; j_call: TRBJ2-7; v_call: TRBV30; cdr3_aa: CAWAGRPIAYEQYF; cdr3_nt: TGTGCCTGGGCGGGCCGGCCGATAGCCTACGAGCAGTACTTC